This TCR beta chain was profiled in a study of blood T cell repertoires in COVID-19. The V gene's germline CDR1 is LNHDA and CDR2 SQIVND (reference sequence). The CDR3 has 16 amino acids. With V trimmed by 5 bases and J by 4 bases, 11 bases remained unmatched. Produced via immunoSEQ multiplex PCR; TCRdb's table is partial and in-frame only. Of around 130,000 clones listed, just under 90% are singletons. The sequence derives from a woman in her forties or fifties with acute or convalescent COVID-19. The chain employs TRBV19 and TRBJ2-1; TRBD1 agrees at 7 bases. Sequencing input: peripheral blood. CDR3 loop: CASSSHRQGGYNEQFF. The CDR3 DNA sequence: TGTGCCAGTAGTTCTCACCGACAGGGTGGGTACAATGAGCAGTTCTTC.